This T cell receptor beta chain was documented in a study of cytomegalovirus exposure and HLA in healthy donors. Study results and limitations: Being indistinguishable, some V segments were excluded, TRBV6-2 and TRBV6-3 among them. Several top significant clusters appeared, in a later analysis, to be linked to common viral pathogens. Later analysis revealed greater clonal expansion in HLA-associated TCR beta chains than in equally common others. In an earlier analysis, about 87% or about 30%: the productive usage of most TCR beta V segments.

To note about this clone: No antigen is known for it.

With 60 Vbeta and 13 Jbeta primers, the PCR was carried out. The method was immunoSEQ multiplex PCR; TCRdb's version includes in-frame clones alone and lacks a portion of them. This sample lists 150,000 or so clones; its ten largest clones have 2.2%. The V gene's germline CDR1 is SGHNT and CDR2 YENEEA. With V trimmed by 5 bases and J by 6 bases, 4 bases remained unmatched. The CDR3 has 14 amino acids. This receptor was identified in a woman aged 18-29 years in good health and CMV-seronegative. What was sequenced was PBMCs. This sequence joins TRBV11-3 and TRBJ2-1; 10 bases map to TRBD1. The CDR3, as DNA: TGTGCCAGCAGCGCCCGGACAGGGGGCAATGAGCAGTTCTTC. Its protein is CASSARTGGNEQFF.